What follows are 18 T cell receptor beta chains derived from one specimen sequenced in a study of blood T cells in healthy people across ages. It was with a sample-barcoded 5' primer and a J-beta primer mix that a second PCR of about 6 to 12 cycles was run. TCRdb recomputed calls from the 5' RACE reads with MiXCR, one row per CDR3 protein. The sample contains a few hundred thousand distinct CDR3 sequences, roughly half of which appear only once. Sequenced input: blood. These receptors were collected from a man aged 60 to 75 in good health.

The chain recombines TRBV9 with TRBJ1-2, with D unclear. Germline CDR1 is SGDLS and CDR2 is YYNGEE. Trimming stripped 0 bases from V and 2 bases from J, with 8 bases between. The CDR3 contains 14 residues. This CDR3 reads CASSVVLGNYGYTF. The CDR3 DNA reads TGTGCCAGCAGCGTAGTACTAGGGAACTATGGCTACACCTTC.

This clonotype was seen repeatedly, ten times or more. The chain has TRBV6-5 and TRBJ2-5; 11 nucleotides line up with TRBD1. Germline assignment: CDR1 MNHEY and CDR2 SVGAGI. This CDR3 is 18 amino acids long. Trimming cost V 7 bases and J 5 bases; bases outside gene matches: 18. CDR3 bases: TGTGCCAGCACCACAAACCCCATGGGACAGGGGGGGAGGGAGACCCAGTACTTC. Translation gives CASTTNPMGQGGRETQYF.

This clonotype was picked up a small number of times. The chain couples TRBV7-2 to TRBJ1-2, with a tentative D call TRBD1 (5 bases). Germline V lookup: CDR1 SGHTA, CDR2 FQGNSA. V was clipped by 5 bases and J by 8 bases, with 15 bases between them. The CDR3 is 13 amino acids. The CDR3 reads CASSVLGQAGYTF. CDR3 nucleotides: TGTGCCAGCAGCGTACTGGGGCAGGCAGGCTACACCTTC.

The chain links TRBV5-1 to TRBJ2-3, with D perhaps matching TRBD1 (5 bases). Germline V lookup: CDR1 SGHRS, CDR2 YFSETQ. Trimming stripped 4 bases from V and 5 bases from J, with 14 bases between. The CDR3 runs to 14 residues. The CDR3 nucleotides read TGCGCCAGCAGCCCGGACCAAGGACAAGATACGCAGTATTTT. Protein sequence: CASSPDQGQDTQYF.

A remark on this clonotype: At one of its ends the junction is not consistent with the germline gene, which may arise from a read error. The chain uses TRBV6-6 and TRBJ2-3; 11 bases align to TRBD1. Germline V gene data show CDR1 as MNHNY and CDR2 as SVGAGI (reference sequence). The CDR3 has 14 residues. The CDR3 sequence: CASRDRGSTDTQYF. In DNA form, the CDR3 reads TGCGCCAGCAGGGACAGGGGGAGCACAGATACGCAGTATTTT.

The chain has TRBV25-1 and TRBJ2-3; D possibly uses TRBD1 or TRBD2 (5 bases each). CDR3 length equals 17 residues. Trimming removed 0 bases at V and 4 bases at J, with 17 bases between. Per germline, CDR1 MGHDK and CDR2 SYGVNS. In DNA, the CDR3 is TGTGCCAGCAGTGAATACCAGAACCCATCGGGACCAGATACGCAGTATTTT. Protein product: CASSEYQNPSGPDTQYF.

Turning to this clonotype: A read error may explain this, as a much larger clone is one base away. The V and J genes are TRBV9 and TRBJ1-5; D is undetermined. Germline V gene data show CDR1 as SGDLS and CDR2 as YYNGEE. The V end lost 3 bases, the J end lost 3 bases, and 7 bases lay between the germline ends. The CDR3 is 13 amino acids. This CDR3 is CASSGGFNQPQHF. Written as DNA, the CDR3 is TGTGCCAGCAGCGGCGGCTTCAATCAGCCCCAGCATTTT.

The chain carries TRBV5-1 and TRBJ2-5; no firm D call. Trimming took 0 bases from V and 2 from J, leaving 8 bases between them. Per the germline V gene, CDR1 is SGHRS and CDR2 is YFSETQ. The CDR3 length is 14 residues. The CDR3 DNA reads as TGCGCCAGCAGCTTGGCGCAACAGCAAGAGACCCAGTACTTC. Amino acids: CASSLAQQQETQYF.

The J gene is TRBJ2-1, the V gene TRBV9; weak D call: TRBD2 (6 bases). The CDR3 contains 16 residues. Germline CDR1 and CDR2: SGDLS and YYNGEE. Trimming removed 0 bases at V and 6 bases at J, with 16 bases between. The chain's CDR3 is CASSVVGGATLNEQFF. CDR3 nucleotide sequence: TGTGCCAGCAGCGTAGTAGGCGGGGCCACACTCAATGAGCAGTTCTTC.

The rearrangement links TRBV20-1 to TRBJ1-2, with D perhaps TRBD1 (6 bases). Between the trimmed V and J ends, which lost 1 base and 7 bases, there was a span of 10 bases. CDR3 size: 12 residues. CDR1 is DFQATT and CDR2 is SNEGSKA in the germline V gene (reference sequence). The CDR3 DNA is TGCAGTGCTAGAGTACAGGGATTTGGCTACACCTTC. Its protein product is CSARVQGFGYTF.

This clonotype was picked up one time. The rearrangement links TRBV11-3 to TRBJ1-1; D is undetermined. V gave up 3 bases and J gave up 3 bases, with 8 bases separating them. There are 13 residues in the CDR3. Germline V CDR1 and CDR2: SGHNT, YENEEA. CDR3 in DNA: TGTGCCAGCAGCTTCGACCGGCACACTGAAGCTTTCTTT. This codes for CASSFDRHTEAFF.

This chain joins TRBV6-5 and TRBJ2-1; 7 bases align to TRBD2. CDR1 and CDR2 (germline): MNHEY, SVGAGI. The CDR3 consists of 17 residues. V gave up 4 bases and J gave up 0 bases; unmatched junction bases: 9. CDR3 in DNA: TGTGCCAGCAGTTCGACGGGGGAGGGGAGCTCCTACAATGAGCAGTTCTTC. Translation: CASSSTGEGSSYNEQFF.

This chain connects TRBV29-1 to TRBJ2-3; 10 bases map to TRBD2. This CDR3 is 15 amino acids long. CDR1 is SQVTM and CDR2 is ANQGSEA in the germline V gene. Trimming at V came to 4 bases and at J to 2 bases, leaving 6 bases not matched to a gene. The CDR3 region is CSVGISGGATDTQYF. CDR3 DNA sequence: TGCAGCGTTGGAATAAGCGGGGGGGCCACAGATACGCAGTATTTT.

This clonotype was seen more than once but under ten times. The chain recombines TRBV4-3 with TRBJ1-6, with D possibly matching TRBD1 (6 bases). V lost 3 bases to trimming and J lost 7 bases, with 16 bases between them. This CDR3 is built from 16 residues. The germline gives CDR1 LGHNA, CDR2 YSLEER. CDR3 coding DNA: TGCGCCAGCAGCCAGGCGACAGGTGCCTGGAATTCACCCCTCCACTTT. It codes for CASSQATGAWNSPLHF.

CDR3 in DNA: TGCGCCAGCAGTGAACTAGGCAGGCTGGAGACCCAGTACTTC. Encoded protein: CASSELGRLETQYF. The V call is TRBV10-2, the J call TRBJ2-7; TRBD2 might be the D (5 bases). With the DNA end fitting TRBJ2-5 better, the J assignment may be wrong. Germline V CDR1 and CDR2: WSHSY, SAAADI. The CDR3 is 14 residues long.

This clonotype has just a few counts. The chain carries TRBV5-1 and TRBJ2-1; D might be TRBD2 (6 bases). With 0 bases removed from V and 9 bases from J, the gap between germline ends came to 10 bases. Per germline, CDR1 SGHRS and CDR2 YFSETQ. The CDR3 spans 13 residues. The CDR3 sequence: CASSLGGGTEQFF. DNA for the CDR3: TGCGCCAGCAGCTTGGGGGGCGGGACTGAGCAGTTCTTC.

Only a few counts were recorded for this clonotype. The gene calls are TRBV7-2 and TRBJ2-6; D gene unclear. The ends were cut back, 5 bases at V and 2 bases at J, with 10 bases in the middle. This CDR3 has 15 residues. Germline CDR1 SGHTA, CDR2 FQGNSA. In nucleotides, the CDR3 is TGTGCCAGCAGCCTTTCGGCCGCTGGGGCCAACGTCCTGACTTTC. It encodes CASSLSAAGANVLTF.

This clonotype was detected once. The rearrangement joins TRBV2 to TRBJ2-3; TRBD1 might be the D (6 bases). V was pared by 8 bases and J by 0 bases, with 15 bases between. From germline, CDR1 is SNHLY and CDR2 FYNNEI. The CDR3 spans 15 residues. CDR3 residues: CASQPTGLSTDTQYF. CDR3 bases: TGTGCCAGCCAACCGACAGGACTGAGCACAGATACGCAGTATTTT.